The following is a TCR beta chain sequence with its context. This sample was included in a study of cytomegalovirus exposure and HLA in healthy donors. The length of the CDR3 is 15 residues. The ends lost 6 bases at V and 6 bases at J; junction bases unmatched: 7. The germline CDR1 and CDR2 sequences are SNHLY and FYNNEI. The PCR employed 60 Vbeta primers together with 13 Jbeta primers. Clones were sequenced by immunoSEQ multiplex PCR, and TCRdb holds only the in-frame ones, with some missing. Of approximately 170,000 clones in the sample, around 68% are singletons; the top ten hold about 3%. The sample was PBMCs. The chain uses TRBV2 and TRBJ2-2, with 10 bases fitting TRBD1. The source is a woman in her 40s in good health and CMV-seropositive. The chain's CDR3 is CASSRDRGRSGELFF. CDR3 sequence (DNA): TGTGCCAGCAGCCGTGACAGGGGGCGGTCCGGGGAGCTGTTTTTT.